The 25 T cell receptor beta chains below were found in one sample sequenced in a study of blood T cell repertoires in COVID-19. Some clones are missing from TCRdb's copy, which holds only in-frame ones; the method was immunoSEQ multiplex PCR. The sample has around 330,000 clones; 85% are singletons. Sequenced material: PBMCs or T cells enriched from blood (not recorded which). The source is a woman aged 30 to 39 who had been exposed to COVID-19.

J is TRBJ2-5 and V is TRBV25-1, with D possibly TRBD1 on 5 matching bases. Germline V gives CDR1 MGHDK, CDR2 SYGVNS. This CDR3 is 12 amino acids long. The ends were cut back, 3 bases at V and 4 bases at J, with 6 bases in the middle. CDR3 coding DNA: TGTGCCAGCAGTGATAGGGGAGAGACCCAGTACTTC. It encodes CASSDRGETQYF.

This rearrangement joins TRBV12-3 or TRBV12-4 to TRBJ2-4; 7 bases map to TRBD1. CDR3 size: 12 residues. After removal of 6 bases from V and 7 bases from J, the junction contained 3 bases not matched to a gene. CDR3 coding DNA: TGTGCCAGCAGCCCGGACAGGAACATTCAGTACTTC. It yields the protein CASSPDRNIQYF.

This clone has a handful of counts. The rearrangement links TRBV28 to TRBJ1-5; D gene unclear. V was shortened by 5 bases and J by 7 bases, with 9 bases between the two germline ends. The germline gives CDR1 MDHEN, CDR2 SYDVKM. The CDR3 length is 12 residues. Here the CDR3 reads CASSTVDQPQHF. CDR3 DNA: TGTGCCAGCAGTACAGTCGACCAGCCCCAGCATTTT. Full variable domain (rest looked up from reference TRBV28 and TRBJ1-5): DVKVTQSSRYLVKRTGEKVFLECVQDMDHENMFWYRQDPGLGLRLIYFSYDVKMKEKGDIPEGYSVSREKKERFSLILESASTNQTSMYLCASSTVDQPQHFGDGTRLSIL.

V and J are TRBV3-1 (or the pseudogene TRBV3-2) and TRBJ1-5, with TRBD1 identical over 10 bases. Germline-derived CDR1 and CDR2 are LGHDT and YNNKEL (reference sequence). V trimming: 4 bases; J trimming: 9 bases; junction bases outside the gene matches: 12. This CDR3 spans 16 amino acids. The CDR3 DNA sequence: TGTGCCAGCAGCCTCGGCCCGGGACAGGGGTCGTGGCCCCAGCATTTT. Its protein product is CASSLGPGQGSWPQHF.

The rearrangement links TRBV6-1 to TRBJ2-7; D not certain. Trimming took off 2 bases at V and 3 bases at J, with 8 bases between the two ends. CDR1 MNHNS and CDR2 SASEGT come from the germline V gene. There are 13 residues in the CDR3. DNA for the CDR3: TGTGCCAGCAGTGAACCAGGATTCTACGAGCAGTACTTC. It codes for CASSEPGFYEQYF.

This sequence joins TRBV28 and TRBJ1-4; TRBD1 matches at 9 bases. The CDR3 totals 16 residues. V gave up 4 bases and J gave up 8 bases; unmatched junction bases: 11. Germline CDR1 is MDHEN and CDR2 is SYDVKM. CDR3: CASSSLGTGSKEKLFF. The CDR3 DNA reads TGTGCCAGCAGTTCCCTCGGGACAGGGTCGAAGGAAAAACTGTTTTTT.

The gene calls are TRBV7-8 and TRBJ1-1; D ambiguous. Germline V gene sequence: CDR1 SGHVS, CDR2 FQNEAQ. The CDR3 covers 11 residues. The V and J ends lost 7 bases and 4 bases respectively, with 7 bases between them. Written as DNA, the CDR3 is TGTGCCAGCATTGACTTCACTGAAGCTTTCTTT. Translating it yields CASIDFTEAFF.

The rearrangement links TRBV6-6 to TRBJ2-5; 7 bases fit TRBD1. Germline trimming cut 6 bases from V and 1 base from J; bases unmatched to any gene: 5. The CDR3 contains 14 residues. CDR1 and CDR2 (germline): MNHNY, SVGAGI (reference sequence). CDR3 DNA sequence: TGTGCCAGCAGGACAGGGAAATCCCAAGAGACCCAGTACTTC. Amino acids: CASRTGKSQETQYF.

The rearrangement joins TRBV21-1 to TRBJ1-1; the table's D call, TRBD1, has no DNA check behind it. TRBV21-1 is designated a pseudogene. There are 13 residues in the CDR3. The CDR3 spells CASSEHLNTEAFF. CDR3 DNA sequence: TGTGCCAGCAGCGAACACCTGAACACTGAAGCTTTCTTT.

The CDR3 loop reads CATSGGAYNTIYF. As DNA, the CDR3 is TGTGCCACCAGCGGCGGGGCTTACAACACCATATATTTT. The rearrangement uses TRBV24-1 and TRBJ1-3; a weak D match, TRBD1 (5 bases). Germline CDR1 reads KGHDR; CDR2 reads SFDVKD. Trimming left V 7 bases short and J 7 bases short, with 13 bases between. The CDR3 is made up of 13 amino acids.

V usage is TRBV7-9 and J usage is TRBJ1-1, with 8 positions matching TRBD1. V lost 2 bases to trimming and J lost 5 bases; unmatched junction nucleotides: 4. This CDR3 contains 14 residues. Germline V CDR1 and CDR2: SEHNR, FQNEAQ (reference sequence). The CDR3 sequence is CASSLQGASTEAFF. The CDR3 DNA reads TGTGCCAGCAGCTTACAGGGGGCGTCTACTGAAGCTTTCTTT.

The sample holds a few counts of this clone. This chain links TRBV30 with TRBJ1-2; perhaps TRBD1 as D (5 bases). Between the trimmed V and J ends, which lost 0 bases and 7 bases, there was a span of 9 bases. The length of the CDR3 is 12 residues. CDR1 GTSNPN and CDR2 SVGIG come from the germline V gene (reference sequence). The CDR3 DNA reads as TGTGCCTGGAGTGTTTCTCAGGGTGGCTACACCTTC. Translated: CAWSVSQGGYTF.

The chain employs TRBV5-4 and TRBJ2-7; 8 bases are a match to TRBD2. Per germline, CDR1 SGHNT and CDR2 YYREEE (reference sequence). Unmatched junction bases numbered 2, after V lost 0 bases and J lost 6 bases. This CDR3 region has 13 residues. The chain's CDR3 is CASSLGLAREQYF. The CDR3 DNA follows: TGTGCCAGCAGCTTGGGACTAGCGCGCGAGCAGTACTTC.

This sequence joins TRBV21-1 and TRBJ2-2; the table's D call, TRBD1, has no DNA check behind it. TRBV21-1 has pseudogene status. The CDR3 has 20 residues. The CDR3 DNA reads TGTGCCAGCAGCAAAGCTTGTAGTTCCGGGACAGACAACAACACCGGGGAGCTGTTTTTT. As protein: CASSKACSSGTDNNTGELFF.

The V and J genes are TRBV3-1 (or the pseudogene TRBV3-2) and TRBJ2-4; D gene uncertain. The germline gives CDR1 LGHDT, CDR2 YNNKEL (reference sequence). V shed 0 bases and J shed 3 bases, with 15 bases lying between them. The CDR3 spans 17 residues. In DNA, the CDR3 is TGTGCCAGCAGCCAAGATAACGGTGCCCGCGGCAAAAACATTCAGTACTTC. It yields the protein CASSQDNGARGKNIQYF.

This clone has only one observation. The chain couples TRBV7-6 to TRBJ1-4; 8 bases line up with TRBD1. This CDR3 spans 15 amino acids. V gave up 1 base and J gave up 7 bases; unmatched junction bases: 5. CDR1 and CDR2 (germline): SGHVS, FNYEAQ. The CDR3 region has the DNA TGTGCCAGCAGCTTAGTAGACAGGGGAGGTGAAAAACTGTTTTTT. Translation: CASSLVDRGGEKLFF.

J is TRBJ2-1 and V is TRBV7-2, with TRBD1 matching over 9 bases. Germline V gene data show CDR1 as SGHTA and CDR2 as FQGNSA. The CDR3 has 15 amino acids. After removal of 5 bases from V and 6 bases from J, the junction contained 8 bases not matched to a gene. The CDR3 DNA reads as TGTGCCAGCAGCGATGCGGGACAGGGCTTCAATGAGCAGTTCTTC. Its protein is CASSDAGQGFNEQFF.

J is TRBJ1-2 and V is TRBV7-6, with D perhaps matching TRBD1 (6 bases). The germline V gene encodes CDR1 SGHVS and CDR2 FNYEAQ. The V end was cut by 3 bases, the J end by 3 bases, with 14 bases between. The CDR3 contains 15 residues. CDR3 in DNA: TGTGCCAGCAGCTTGGGCAGGGGCTTTGACTATGGCTACACCTTC. It is translated as CASSLGRGFDYGYTF.

The chain couples TRBV6-5 to TRBJ2-7, with D perhaps TRBD2 (5 bases). The germline V gene encodes CDR1 MNHEY and CDR2 SVGAGI. There are 14 residues in the CDR3. Trimming stripped 6 bases from V and 5 bases from J, with 17 bases between. DNA for the CDR3: TGTGCCAGCAGGGGCTTGAGGGTGACGGACGAGCAGTACTTC. Translation gives CASRGLRVTDEQYF.

The DNA of the CDR3 is TGTGCCAGCAGTTCTAGCGGCGCGGGTCCCTACGAGCAGTACTTC. Its protein is CASSSSGAGPYEQYF. This chain links TRBV7-2 with TRBJ2-7, with 7 nucleotides matching TRBD2. The germline CDR1 and CDR2 sequences are SGHTA and FQGNSA. The CDR3 runs 15 residues. V was clipped by 6 bases and J by 2 bases; unmatched bases: 10.

V gene TRBV18 combines with J gene TRBJ1-1, with a possible D match to TRBD1 (5 bases). The germline V gene encodes CDR1 KGHSH and CDR2 LQKENI. V lost 3 bases, J lost 3 bases, and 11 bases lay in between. The CDR3 runs to 14 residues. The CDR3: CASSPSQGDTEAFF. The CDR3 DNA sequence: TGTGCCAGCTCACCGAGCCAAGGGGACACTGAAGCTTTCTTT.

The V gene is TRBV28, the J gene TRBJ1-3; D is ambiguous. With 2 bases removed from V and 0 bases from J, the gap between germline ends came to 14 bases. The CDR3 sequence is 17 residues long. Germline CDR1 is MDHEN and CDR2 is SYDVKM. The DNA for the CDR3 is TGTGCCAGCAGTTTACTCTCGGCAGGCGACTCTGGAAACACCATATATTTT. Translating gives CASSLLSAGDSGNTIYF.

CDR3 sequence reads: CAWSVSGGITDTQYF. In DNA form, the CDR3 reads TGTGCCTGGAGTGTTTCAGGGGGGATCACAGATACGCAGTATTTT. The chain links TRBV30 to TRBJ2-3; a possible D gene is TRBD1 (7 bases). Looked up from germline, CDR1 is GTSNPN and CDR2 is SVGIG (reference sequence). Trimming pared 0 bases from V and 2 bases from J, leaving 12 bases between. This CDR3 region has 15 residues. The entire variable domain, with the rest obtained from reference TRBV30 and TRBJ2-3, is as follows: SQTIHQWPATLVQPVGSPLSLECTVEGTSNPNLYWYRQAAGRGLQLLFYSVGIGQISSEVPQNLSASRPQDRQFILSSKKLLLSDSGFYLCAWSVSGGITDTQYFGPGTRLTVL.

In this sample, this clone turned up once. The chain links TRBV5-1 to TRBJ1-6; D remains ambiguous. The germline gives CDR1 SGHRS, CDR2 YFSETQ. CDR3 length equals 19 residues. Trimming left V 4 bases short and J 2 bases short, with 22 bases between. The CDR3 spells CASSKDTRTSSPYNSPLHF. In DNA form, the CDR3 reads TGCGCCAGCAGCAAGGATACACGGACTAGTTCCCCCTATAATTCACCCCTCCACTTT.

V usage is TRBV28 and J usage is TRBJ2-5; the D gene is possibly TRBD2 (6 bases). Trimming stripped 10 bases from V and 3 bases from J, with 15 bases between. Germline values: CDR1 MDHEN, CDR2 SYDVKM. This CDR3 is built from 13 residues. CDR3 sequence: CATTVGGKETQYF. The CDR3 nucleotides read TGTGCCACCACGGTGGGGGGAAAAGAGACCCAGTACTTC.